Presented here are 31 T cell receptor beta chains from one specimen sequenced in a study of shared clonotypes between healthy human individuals. Profiling relied on immunoSEQ multiplex PCR, and the TCRdb table lists in-frame clones only, not all of them. In the table there are around 980,000 clones, around 78% of which are singletons. Specimen: memory CD4+ T cells from PBMCs. Regarding subset: CD45RA-negative fraction. Source of these receptors: a man between 18 and 35 years old in good health. Some clones in this sample may be carry-over from other donors' samples.

The chain has TRBV5-1 and TRBJ2-7, with no clear D. The CDR3 has 15 amino acids. The germline V gene encodes CDR1 SGHRS and CDR2 YFSETQ. V dropped 3 bases and J dropped 3 bases, with 16 bases sitting between them. For the CDR3, the DNA is TGCGCCAGCAGCTGGTCGGAACCGGGCAGCTACGAGCAGTACTTC. Translated: CASSWSEPGSYEQYF.

V and J are TRBV29-1 and TRBJ2-7, with 7 bases fitting TRBD2. Germline CDR1 SQVTM, CDR2 ANQGSEA. The CDR3 length is 13 residues. CDR3 protein: CSFQRWGGNEQYF. CDR3 nucleotide sequence: TGCAGTTTTCAGCGTTGGGGGGGAAACGAGCAGTACTTC.

This chain connects TRBV6-5 to TRBJ2-1, with D possibly being TRBD1 (5 bases). Germline-derived CDR1 and CDR2 are MNHEY and SVGAGI. The CDR3 contains 14 residues. Trimming pared 0 bases from V and 8 bases from J, leaving 11 bases between. The CDR3 coding sequence is TGTGCCAGCAGTTACTCGGTCCAGGGCTATGAGCAGTTCTTC. It translates to CASSYSVQGYEQFF.

This sequence joins TRBV27 and TRBJ2-5; D is perhaps TRBD2 (5 bases). CDR1 is MNHEY and CDR2 is SMNVEV in the germline V gene (reference sequence). CDR3 length: 15 amino acids. The V end lost 10 bases, the J end lost 2 bases, and 20 bases lay between the germline ends. This chain's CDR3 is CATSPGRQLQETQYF. CDR3 coding DNA: TGTGCCACTAGCCCCGGGCGGCAGTTGCAAGAGACCCAGTACTTC.

The gene calls are TRBV5-4 and TRBJ1-2; D remains ambiguous. The V gene lost 0 bases and the J gene lost 8 bases, with 8 bases spanning the gap. Germline CDR1 reads SGHNT; CDR2 reads YYREEE (reference sequence). The CDR3 consists of 12 residues. The CDR3 DNA reads TGTGCCAGCAGCTTGGGGGGAGTCGGCTACACCTTC. This gives the protein CASSLGGVGYTF.

The chain uses TRBV18 and TRBJ1-4; the D is unclear. The V gene's germline CDR1 is KGHSH and CDR2 LQKENI. This CDR3 contains 13 residues. Deletions cut 6 bases from V and 2 bases from J, with 7 bases between. Written as DNA, the CDR3 is TGTGCCAGCTCTTGGGTCACTAATGAAAAACTGTTTTTT. This encodes CASSWVTNEKLFF.

This clone came up once. The chain uses TRBV28 and TRBJ2-1; D ambiguous. Germline V gene data show CDR1 as MDHEN and CDR2 as SYDVKM. The V and J ends lost 2 bases and 3 bases respectively, with 11 bases between them. The CDR3 loop spans 15 amino acids. CDR3 bases: TGTGCCAGCAGTTTAGTCGGAGAGCGCTACAATGAGCAGTTCTTC. It yields the protein CASSLVGERYNEQFF. The full variable domain, with the rest looked up from reference TRBV28 and TRBJ2-1, is DVKVTQSSRYLVKRTGEKVFLECVQDMDHENMFWYRQDPGLGLRLIYFSYDVKMKEKGDIPEGYSVSREKKERFSLILESASTNQTSMYLCASSLVGERYNEQFFGPGTRLTVL.

This clone appeared once. This rearrangement joins TRBV28 to TRBJ2-1; TRBD2 might be the D (6 bases). The CDR3 runs to 14 residues. CDR1 is MDHEN and CDR2 is SYDVKM in the germline V gene. The germline V and J ends were trimmed by 1 base and 10 bases, with 14 bases remaining between them. For the CDR3, the DNA is TGTGCCAGCAGTTTATTGGAGGCAAGCGGGGAGCAGTTCTTC. Protein sequence: CASSLLEASGEQFF.

This clone has a single count. The rearrangement joins TRBV27 to TRBJ1-5, with TRBD1 identical over 9 bases. The CDR3 length is 14 residues. V lost 6 bases and J lost 5; bases outside the gene matches: 5. Germline lookup yields CDR1 MNHEY and CDR2 SMNVEV (reference sequence). CDR3 DNA sequence: TGTGCCAGCAGACCGACAGGGGGGGATCAGCCCCAGCATTTT. Its translation: CASRPTGGDQPQHF.

V gene TRBV5-1 combines with J gene TRBJ2-1; 13 positions agree with TRBD2. This CDR3 is 15 amino acids long. The V segment lost 4 bases and the J segment 10 bases; nucleotides outside the gene matches: 8. The germline gives CDR1 SGHRS, CDR2 YFSETQ. DNA of the CDR3: TGCGCCAGCAGCATCGAGCCGGGACTAGCGGGGGAGCAGTTCTTC. This translates into CASSIEPGLAGEQFF. Full variable domain (remainder filled in from reference TRBV5-1 and TRBJ2-1): KAGVTQTPRYLIKTRGQQVTLSCSPISGHRSVSWYQQTPGQGLQFLFEYFSETQRNKGNFPGRFSGRQFSNSRSEMNVSTLELGDSALYLCASSIEPGLAGEQFFGPGTRLTVL.

This chain links TRBV28 with TRBJ2-7; D not resolved. CDR1 and CDR2 from the germline V gene are MDHEN and SYDVKM. This CDR3 region has 14 residues. V was shortened by 7 bases and J by 2 bases, with 15 bases between the two germline ends. The CDR3 sequence is CASTPQKNPYEQYF. The CDR3 nucleotides read TGTGCCAGCACGCCGCAGAAAAACCCCTACGAGCAGTACTTC.

About this clone: With a far larger clone one base away, a read error is the likely cause. The same CDR3 also results from other DNA sequences found in this sample. The V and J genes are TRBV9 and TRBJ1-2, with TRBD1 matching 8 bases. The germline V gene has CDR1 SGDLS and CDR2 YYNGEE. V lost 0 bases to trimming and J lost 6 bases; unmatched junction nucleotides: 4. The CDR3 extends over 14 amino acids. The CDR3 loop reads CASSVAGQGHGYTF. The CDR3 DNA is TGTGCCAGCAGCGTAGCTGGACAGGGACATGGCTACACCTTC.

Many counts were recorded for this clone. The chain is built from TRBV19 and TRBJ2-7; D not certain. CDR3 size: 12 residues. Per germline, CDR1 LNHDA and CDR2 SQIVND (reference sequence). The ends were cut back, 10 bases at V and 3 bases at J, with 13 bases in the middle. CDR3 sequence (DNA): TGTGCCACCTCAACAGCTTTCTACGAGCAGTACTTC. Its protein is CATSTAFYEQYF. Variable domain in full (rest from reference TRBV19 and TRBJ2-7): DGGITQSPKYLFRKEGQNVTLSCEQNLNHDAMYWYRQDPGQGLRLIYYSQIVNDFQKGDIAEGYSVSREKKESFPLTVTSAQKNPTAFYLCATSTAFYEQYFGPGTRLTVT.

The chain joins TRBV18 to TRBJ1-1; D is undetermined. V dropped 2 bases and J dropped 0 bases, with 10 bases sitting between them. CDR3 size: 15 residues. Germline CDR1 is KGHSH and CDR2 is LQKENI. The CDR3 region is CASSPGGPMNTEAFF. CDR3 nucleotides: TGTGCCAGCTCACCAGGCGGGCCAATGAACACTGAAGCTTTCTTT.

This clone was seen at least ten times. Other DNA sequences in this specimen translate into the identical CDR3. The chain couples TRBV20-1 to TRBJ2-3; D not resolved. This CDR3 contains 11 residues. The germline V and J ends were trimmed by 5 bases and 4 bases, with 7 bases remaining between them. The germline V gene has CDR1 DFQATT and CDR2 SNEGSKA (reference sequence). The CDR3 nucleotides are TGCAGTGCTTATCATGCAGATACGCAGTATTTT. Residues: CSAYHADTQYF.

The V and J genes are TRBV5-1 and TRBJ1-1; tentative D call: TRBD1 (6 bases). The CDR3 covers 14 residues. The germline CDR1 and CDR2 sequences are SGHRS and YFSETQ. V was pared by 7 bases and J by 1 base, with 14 bases between. CDR3 amino acids: CASSRTDRNTEAFF. Here the CDR3 DNA reads TGCGCCAGCTCTCGGACAGATCGGAACACTGAAGCTTTCTTT. Full variable domain (outside the CDR3, taken from reference TRBV5-1 and TRBJ1-1): KAGVTQTPRYLIKTRGQQVTLSCSPISGHRSVSWYQQTPGQGLQFLFEYFSETQRNKGNFPGRFSGRQFSNSRSEMNVSTLELGDSALYLCASSRTDRNTEAFFGQGTRLTVV.

This clone came up a few times. V usage is TRBV9 and J usage is TRBJ2-3; 10 positions match TRBD2. The ends lost 4 bases at V and 6 bases at J; junction bases unmatched: 11. Germline V gives CDR1 SGDLS, CDR2 YYNGEE. CDR3 size: 16 residues. In DNA form, the CDR3 reads TGTGCCAGCAGCTCCTCCCTAGCGGGAGCCCAGGATACGCAGTATTTT. Amino acid sequence: CASSSSLAGAQDTQYF. Complete variable domain (other parts from reference TRBV9 and TRBJ2-3): DSGVTQTPKHLITATGQRVTLRCSPRSGDLSVYWYQQSLDQGLQFLIQYYNGEERAKGNILERFSAQQFPDLHSELNLSSLELGDSALYFCASSSSLAGAQDTQYFGPGTRLTVL.

The chain joins TRBV19 to TRBJ2-4; D remains ambiguous. Trimming stripped 4 bases from V and 0 bases from J, with 10 bases between. Germline V lookup: CDR1 LNHDA, CDR2 SQIVND (reference sequence). The CDR3 has 15 residues. The CDR3 loop reads CASSTTVIAKNIQYF. The DNA for the CDR3 is TGTGCCAGTAGTACGACGGTTATAGCCAAAAACATTCAGTACTTC.

The V and J genes are TRBV2 and TRBJ2-5, with D unresolved. Germline CDR1 reads SNHLY; CDR2 reads FYNNEI. The CDR3 runs 15 residues. V was cut by 0 bases and J by 2 bases, with 10 bases left in between. The CDR3, as DNA: TGTGCCAGCAGTGAAGCGCTTGGCGGACAAGAGACCCAGTACTTC. Translated, it gives CASSEALGGQETQYF.

The gene calls are TRBV30 and TRBJ1-1; D unresolved. This CDR3 contains 11 residues. Trimming stripped 3 bases from V and 6 bases from J, with 8 bases between. Germline CDR1 reads GTSNPN; CDR2 reads SVGIG (reference sequence). The CDR3: CAWSGRAEAFF. Written as DNA, the CDR3 is TGTGCCTGGAGCGGGAGAGCTGAAGCTTTCTTT. The full variable domain, rest sourced from reference TRBV30 and TRBJ1-1, is SQTIHQWPATLVQPVGSPLSLECTVEGTSNPNLYWYRQAAGRGLQLLFYSVGIGQISSEVPQNLSASRPQDRQFILSSKKLLLSDSGFYLCAWSGRAEAFFGQGTRLTVV.

This CDR3 reads CASSQRGVAYEQYF. CDR3 bases: TGTGCCAGCAGCCAAAGGGGGGTAGCGTACGAGCAGTACTTC. J is TRBJ2-7 and V is TRBV14; D could derive from TRBD1 or TRBD2 (6 bases each). Germline V gene data show CDR1 as SGHDN and CDR2 as FVKESK. This CDR3 is 14 amino acids long. Trimming shortened V by 2 bases and J by 4 bases, and 12 bases separated the two germline ends.

V is TRBV7-9 and J is TRBJ2-5, with 10 bases fitting TRBD2. This CDR3 is built from 17 residues. Trimming removed 7 bases from V and 2 bases from J; junction bases left unmatched: 13. CDR1 is SEHNR, CDR2 FQNEAQ, per germline (reference sequence). As DNA, the CDR3 is TGTGCCAGCACCATGGGGTGGGGGACTAGCGAACAAGAGACCCAGTACTTC. Protein: CASTMGWGTSEQETQYF.

This chain uses TRBV11-2 with TRBJ2-5, with 7 bases matching TRBD1. The CDR3 has 15 residues. V shed 4 bases, J shed 2 bases, and the junction held 7 bases outside the gene matches. CDR1 is SGHAT, CDR2 FQNNGV, per germline. CDR3: CASSSDRLVQETQYF. Here the CDR3 DNA reads TGTGCCAGCAGCTCGGACAGGTTGGTTCAAGAGACCCAGTACTTC.

The chain joins TRBV5-4 to TRBJ2-7; TRBD2 aligns across 8 bases. The germline CDR1 and CDR2 sequences are SGHNT and YYREEE (reference sequence). The V gene end was trimmed by 2 bases and the J gene end by 2 bases; junction bases not matched to a gene: 6. CDR3 length: 15 residues. CDR3 sequence reads: CASSFSSGPTYEQYF. The CDR3 DNA is TGTGCCAGCAGCTTCTCTAGCGGGCCTACCTACGAGCAGTACTTC.

The gene calls are TRBV19 and TRBJ2-3; 9 bases align to TRBD1. From germline, CDR1 is LNHDA and CDR2 SQIVND (reference sequence). CDR3 size: 15 residues. Trimming at V came to 4 bases and at J to 4 bases, leaving 6 bases not matched to a gene. As DNA, the CDR3 is TGTGCCAGTAGTACAGGACAGGGGAGCGCAGATACGCAGTATTTT. Encoded protein: CASSTGQGSADTQYF. Full variable domain (outside the CDR3, taken from reference TRBV19 and TRBJ2-3): DGGITQSPKYLFRKEGQNVTLSCEQNLNHDAMYWYRQDPGQGLRLIYYSQIVNDFQKGDIAEGYSVSREKKESFPLTVTSAQKNPTAFYLCASSTGQGSADTQYFGPGTRLTVL.

J is TRBJ2-5 and V is TRBV6-6; TRBD2 matches at 10 bases. V lost 7 bases to trimming and J lost 5 bases; unmatched junction nucleotides: 13. The CDR3 has 16 amino acids. The V gene's germline CDR1 is MNHNY and CDR2 SVGAGI (reference sequence). The CDR3 DNA sequence: TGTGCCAGCAAATATGATTCGAGCGGGAGGGAGGAGACCCAGTACTTC. Residues: CASKYDSSGREETQYF.

V and J are TRBV7-9 and TRBJ2-7; D not resolved. CDR1 is SEHNR, CDR2 FQNEAQ, per germline (reference sequence). The ends were cut back, 5 bases at V and 2 bases at J, with 13 bases in the middle. The CDR3 sequence is 14 residues long. CDR3 residues: CASSPLAIPYEQYF. CDR3 nucleotide sequence: TGTGCCAGCAGCCCCCTTGCTATTCCCTACGAGCAGTACTTC.

V is TRBV5-6 and J is TRBJ2-3, with 13 bases aligning to TRBD2. The ends lost 4 bases at V and 7 bases at J; junction bases unmatched: 12. Germline CDR1 SGHDT, CDR2 YYEEEE. This CDR3 is 17 amino acids long. CDR3 in amino acids: CASSTRTSGSMSNTQYF. CDR3 bases: TGTGCCAGCAGCACGAGGACTAGCGGGAGTATGTCGAATACGCAGTATTTT.

The chain is built from TRBV29-1 and TRBJ1-2; D may be TRBD1 (6 bases). CDR1 and CDR2 from the germline V gene are SQVTM and ANQGSEA. V lost 4 bases and J lost 1, with 25 bases in between. This CDR3 contains 18 residues. CDR3 residues: CSVVGLSPGRGFNYGYTF. The CDR3 DNA reads as TGCAGCGTTGTTGGCCTCTCCCCCGGCAGGGGTTTTAACTATGGCTACACCTTC.

This clone was counted many times. J is TRBJ1-4 and V is TRBV5-1; D not resolved. This CDR3 region has 14 residues. The ends were cut back, 0 bases at V and 6 bases at J, with 9 bases in the middle. Germline lookup yields CDR1 SGHRS and CDR2 YFSETQ. The CDR3 region is CASSLGQAYEKLFF. The CDR3 region has the DNA TGCGCCAGCAGCTTGGGGCAGGCATATGAAAAACTGTTTTTT.

This clone has at least ten counts. This chain connects TRBV19 to TRBJ1-2; possibly TRBD1 for D (5 bases). The V and J ends lost 2 bases and 4 bases respectively, with 8 bases between them. The CDR3 is 13 amino acids. Germline V gene sequence: CDR1 LNHDA, CDR2 SQIVND (reference sequence). CDR3: CASSIMGGYGYTF. The DNA of the CDR3 is TGTGCCAGTAGTATAATGGGGGGCTATGGCTACACCTTC. Supplemented by reference TRBV19 and TRBJ1-2, the full variable domain reads DGGITQSPKYLFRKEGQNVTLSCEQNLNHDAMYWYRQDPGQGLRLIYYSQIVNDFQKGDIAEGYSVSREKKESFPLTVTSAQKNPTAFYLCASSIMGGYGYTFGSGTRLTVV.